One sample yielded the 23 T cell receptor beta chains listed below, sequenced in a study of metastatic and nonmetastatic thyroid tumors. From the PCR reads, TCRdb re-called clones with MiXCR. The profile covers 65,000 or so clones, with roughly 4% appearing a single time and under 25% taken by the ten largest. Before thyroid surgery, none of the patients had received any treatment. The specimen was blood. The source of these receptors is a female donor with papillary thyroid cancer or a benign thyroid nodule (not recorded which). Some clones in this sample may be carry-over from other donors' samples.

This clone has more than one count but fewer than ten. This may be a read error, as it is one base from a much larger clone. Other DNA sequences from this sample encode an identical CDR3 as well. The V call is TRBV2, the J call TRBJ2-7, with 8 nucleotides matching TRBD1. The CDR3 totals 21 residues. CDR1 is SNHLY, CDR2 FYNNEI, per germline. With V trimmed by 6 bases and J by 5 bases, 30 bases remained unmatched. CDR3 region: CASRDTTGALIDDSSLDEQYF. The CDR3 nucleotides are TGTGCCAGCAGGGATACGACAGGGGCCCTTATAGATGACAGTTCCCTAGACGAGCAGTACTTC.

This clone has more than one count but fewer than ten. One end of the junction varies from germline; a read error may be responsible. This sequence joins TRBV19 and TRBJ2-2, with 12 bases that match TRBD2. The CDR3 runs to 14 residues. Germline values: CDR1 LNHDA, CDR2 SQIVND (reference sequence). The CDR3 nucleotides read TGTGCCAGTAAAGGACTAGCGGGAACCGGGGAGATGTTTTTT. Translation: CASKGLAGTGEMFF. Variable domain in full (rest from reference TRBV19 and TRBJ2-2): DGGITQSPKYLFRKEGQNVTLSCEQNLNHDAMYWYRQDPGQGLRLIYYSQIVNDFQKGDIAEGYSVSREKKESFPLTVTSAQKNPTAFYLCASKGLAGTGEMFFGEGSRLTVL.

This clone was counted ten times or more. In DNA form, the CDR3 reads TGTGCCAGCAGTGAAGATCCGGGACGGATCTATGGCTACACCTTC. Translation gives CASSEDPGRIYGYTF. The rearrangement links TRBV6-1 to TRBJ1-2, with D perhaps matching TRBD1 (5 bases). V was clipped by 1 base and J by 4 bases, with 13 bases between them. The CDR3 loop spans 15 amino acids. In germline, CDR1 is MNHNS, CDR2 SASEGT.

The sample holds many counts of this clone. The rearrangement uses TRBV5-1 and TRBJ1-1; 7 nucleotides line up with TRBD1. Germline CDR1 SGHRS, CDR2 YFSETQ. J gave up 3 bases and V 1 base, and 9 bases lay outside the gene matches. The CDR3 length is 16 residues. The DNA for the CDR3 is TGCGCCAGCAGCTTGTTCTCCGGGACAGTTGACACTGAAGCTTTCTTT. Translation: CASSLFSGTVDTEAFF.

This clone was picked up many times. The genes are TRBV6-1 and TRBJ2-7; D is unresolved. V was shortened by 6 bases and J by 2 bases, with 11 bases between the two germline ends. This CDR3 is built from 13 residues. Germline values: CDR1 MNHNS, CDR2 SASEGT. The CDR3 sequence is CASSETNTYEQYF. For the CDR3, the DNA is TGTGCCAGCAGCGAAACGAATACCTACGAGCAGTACTTC.

This clone was picked up many times. V and J are TRBV20-1 and TRBJ2-1, with D possibly called TRBD1 or TRBD2 (6 bases each). The germline V and J ends were trimmed by 7 bases and 2 bases, with 12 bases remaining between them. This CDR3 region has 13 residues. CDR1 and CDR2 (germline): DFQATT, SNEGSKA (reference sequence). The CDR3 bases are TGCAGTGAGGACAGCGGGCCCTACAATGAGCAGTTCTTC. The encoded protein is CSEDSGPYNEQFF.

This clone was seen ten or more times. The sample has other DNA sequences that encode this CDR3 too. The chain is built from TRBV27 and TRBJ2-7, with 9 bases identical to TRBD2. After removal of 5 bases from V and 7 bases from J, the junction contained 12 bases not matched to a gene. This CDR3 region has 15 residues. CDR1 is MNHEY, CDR2 SMNVEV, per germline (reference sequence). CDR3 bases: TGTGCCAGCAGTCCAGTAGCGGGAGCGCCCTCGGAGCAGTACTTC. As protein: CASSPVAGAPSEQYF.

This clone was counted between two and nine times. The CDR3 region is CATSLGTGELFF. The CDR3 region has the DNA TGTGCCACCAGTTTGGGCACCGGGGAGCTGTTTTTT. J is TRBJ2-2 and V is TRBV24-1; unclear D gene. CDR1 is KGHDR and CDR2 is SFDVKD in the germline V gene. The CDR3 has 12 amino acids. Trimming removed 6 bases from V and 4 bases from J, with 5 bases in between.

This clone came up many times. The rearrangement uses TRBV28 and TRBJ1-5; D uncertain. Germline V lookup: CDR1 MDHEN, CDR2 SYDVKM. Between the trimmed V and J ends, which lost 5 bases and 7 bases, there was a span of 12 bases. The CDR3 has 13 amino acids. The CDR3 DNA reads as TGTGCCAGCAGTCGGCAGCTGGTCCAGCCCCAGCATTTT. Translated, it gives CASSRQLVQPQHF.

The V gene is TRBV12-3 or TRBV12-4, the J gene TRBJ1-2; 7 nucleotides agree with TRBD1. Losses at the gene ends were 6 bases for V and 6 bases for J; bases not matched to a gene: 10. The CDR3 is 14 residues long. The CDR3 is CASSPTGAGHGYTF. The CDR3 nucleotides read TGTGCCAGCAGCCCAACAGGGGCCGGCCATGGCTACACCTTC.

This clone has ten or more counts. The chain joins TRBV6-1 to TRBJ2-7; possibly TRBD1 for D (6 bases). V dropped 6 bases and J dropped 3 bases, with 9 bases sitting between them. The length of the CDR3 is 12 residues. Germline V gene lookup returns CDR1 MNHNS and CDR2 SASEGT. CDR3: CASRQTGYEQYF. The DNA of the CDR3 is TGTGCCAGCAGACAGACAGGCTACGAGCAGTACTTC.

The chain joins TRBV19 to TRBJ1-4; weak D call: TRBD1 (6 bases). This CDR3 comprises 14 residues. Germline lookup yields CDR1 LNHDA and CDR2 SQIVND (reference sequence). Trimming took off 6 bases at V and 3 bases at J, with 11 bases between the two ends. CDR3 region: CASRQQGPNEKLFF. CDR3 coding DNA: TGTGCCAGTAGACAACAGGGACCTAATGAAAAACTGTTTTTT.

This clone showed up just a few times. A much larger clone differs by one base, so this may be a read error. The sample has other DNA sequences that encode this CDR3 too. The gene calls are TRBV3-1 and TRBJ2-7; 10 bases map to TRBD2. This CDR3 spans 16 amino acids. The germline V gene encodes CDR1 LGHDT and CDR2 YNNKEL (reference sequence). The CDR3 DNA is TGTGCCAGCAGCCAAGGGACTAGCGGCTTATCCTACGAACAGTACTTC. As protein: CASSQGTSGLSYEQYF.

There are a few counts of this clone. The chain has TRBV19 and TRBJ1-2; D uncertain. With 2 bases removed from V and 4 bases from J, the gap between germline ends came to 8 bases. This CDR3 comprises 13 residues. In germline, CDR1 is LNHDA, CDR2 SQIVND (reference sequence). The CDR3 loop reads CASSIPAIYGYTF. Here the CDR3 DNA reads TGTGCCAGTAGTATACCGGCTATCTATGGCTACACCTTC.

The table lists this clone with a few counts. The conserved phenylalanine or tryptophan normally closing the CDR3 is absent here, so this likely arose from a read error. The chain employs TRBV19 and TRBJ2-3, with a weak D call TRBD2 (6 bases). Germline CDR1 and CDR2: LNHDA and SQIVND (reference sequence). CDR3 length equals 16 residues. Trimming left V 6 bases short and J 0 bases short, with 16 bases between. The CDR3 nucleotides read TGTGCCAGTAGCCCTAGCGTGAGCCCTAGCACAGATACGCAGTATTTG. This codes for CASSPSVSPSTDTQYL.

Many counts were recorded for this clone. This sequence joins TRBV27 and TRBJ1-6, with unresolved D. Germline CDR1 and CDR2: MNHEY and SMNVEV (reference sequence). The length of the CDR3 is 16 residues. Trimming left V 4 bases short and J 7 bases short, with 17 bases between. The chain's CDR3 is CASSSQHQVRNSPLHF. In DNA, the CDR3 is TGTGCCAGCAGTTCCCAACATCAGGTACGAAATTCACCCCTCCACTTT.

This clone was observed a single time. The chain has TRBV30 and TRBJ2-3; TRBD2 matches 15 bases. V dropped 0 bases and J dropped 0; count of bases not matched to a gene: 4. CDR1 and CDR2 (germline): GTSNPN, SVGIG (reference sequence). The CDR3 is 18 residues long. The CDR3 DNA follows: TGTGCCTGGAGTGTAGGGACTAGCGGGAGGCCTAGCACAGATACGCAGTATTTT. Encoded protein: CAWSVGTSGRPSTDTQYF.

This clone was picked up many times. The CDR3 DNA reads as TGTGCCAGCAGTCTACAAAGCGGGGGATACGAGCAGTACTTC. This codes for CASSLQSGGYEQYF. The rearrangement uses TRBV2 and TRBJ2-7, with 8 positions matching TRBD2. The CDR3 contains 14 residues. V dropped 5 bases and J dropped 4; count of bases not matched to a gene: 7. Germline-derived CDR1 and CDR2 are SNHLY and FYNNEI.

This clone was detected ten times or more. The chain is built from TRBV7-9 and TRBJ2-1; 7 bases are a match to TRBD2. Looked up from germline, CDR1 is SEHNR and CDR2 is FQNEAQ (reference sequence). Trimming at V came to 1 base and at J to 10 bases, leaving 7 bases not matched to a gene. This CDR3 comprises 14 residues. The CDR3, as DNA: TGTGCCAGCAGCTTAGGAATGGCGGGAGAGGAGCAGTTCTTC. Its translation is CASSLGMAGEEQFF.

The J gene is TRBJ2-3, the V gene TRBV12-3 or TRBV12-4; possible D gene TRBD2, 6 bases. The CDR3 contains 17 residues. V was cut by 4 bases and J by 2 bases, with 19 bases left in between. The CDR3 spells CASSWFGAGTSTDTQYF. The CDR3 bases are TGTGCCAGCAGTTGGTTTGGGGCGGGAACCTCCACAGATACGCAGTATTTT.

This clone has at least ten counts. V and J are TRBV7-9 and TRBJ1-2; D unresolved. CDR1 and CDR2 (germline): SEHNR, FQNEAQ (reference sequence). The ends were cut back, 5 bases at V and 5 bases at J, with 12 bases in the middle. The CDR3 has 13 amino acids. The CDR3 spells CASSPVAGYGYTF. The CDR3 DNA reads as TGTGCCAGCAGCCCAGTGGCAGGTTATGGCTACACCTTC.

The V gene is TRBV19, the J gene TRBJ2-3; a weak D match, TRBD2 (5 bases). In germline, CDR1 is LNHDA, CDR2 SQIVND (reference sequence). The CDR3 is 16 residues long. The V end lost 6 bases, the J end lost 4 bases, and 20 bases lay between the germline ends. CDR3 bases: TGTGCCAGTAGCATGAGACGAGGAAGCGGTCCAGATACGCAGTATTTT. Its protein is CASSMRRGSGPDTQYF.

On this clone itself: This may arise from a read error, as a much more abundant clone is one base away. Lacking the conserved final phenylalanine or tryptophan, this CDR3 likely reflects a read error. The chain recombines TRBV9 with TRBJ1-6; no definite D call. Germline loops: CDR1 SGDLS, CDR2 YYNGEE. CDR3 length: 13 residues. V was pared by 4 bases and J by 14 bases, with 16 bases between. The chain's CDR3 is CASSPRVYGALHL. For the CDR3, the DNA is TGTGCCAGCAGCCCAAGGGTATATGGAGCCCTCCACCTT.